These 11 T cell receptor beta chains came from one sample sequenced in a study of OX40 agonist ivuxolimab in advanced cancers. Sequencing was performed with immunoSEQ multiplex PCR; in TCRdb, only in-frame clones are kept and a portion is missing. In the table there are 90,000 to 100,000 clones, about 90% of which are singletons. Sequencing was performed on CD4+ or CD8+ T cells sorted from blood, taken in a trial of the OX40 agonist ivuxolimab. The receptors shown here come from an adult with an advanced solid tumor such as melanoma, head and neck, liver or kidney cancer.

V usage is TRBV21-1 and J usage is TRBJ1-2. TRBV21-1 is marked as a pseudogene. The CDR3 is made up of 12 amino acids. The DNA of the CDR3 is TGTGCCAGCAGCAAAGGAGTAAATGGCTACACCTTC. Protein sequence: CASSKGVNGYTF.

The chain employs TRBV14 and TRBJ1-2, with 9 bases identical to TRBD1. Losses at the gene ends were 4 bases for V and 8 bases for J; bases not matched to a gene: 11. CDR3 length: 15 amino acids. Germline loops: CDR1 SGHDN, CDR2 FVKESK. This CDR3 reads CASSPLGDRGKGYTF. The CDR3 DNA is TGTGCCAGCAGCCCGTTAGGAGACAGGGGGAAGGGCTACACCTTC.

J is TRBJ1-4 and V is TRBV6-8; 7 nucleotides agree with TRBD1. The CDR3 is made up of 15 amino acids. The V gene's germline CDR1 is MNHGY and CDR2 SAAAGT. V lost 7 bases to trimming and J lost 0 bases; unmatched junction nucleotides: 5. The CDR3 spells CASNNRGPTNEKLFF. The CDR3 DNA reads TGTGCCAGCAATAACAGGGGACCAACTAATGAAAAACTGTTTTTT.

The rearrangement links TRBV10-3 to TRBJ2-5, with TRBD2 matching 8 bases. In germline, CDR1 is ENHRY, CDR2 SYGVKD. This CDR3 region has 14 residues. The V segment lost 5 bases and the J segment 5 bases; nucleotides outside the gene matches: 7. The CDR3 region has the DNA TGTGCCATCAGTCCCTCGACTAGCGTTGAGACCCAGTACTTC. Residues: CAISPSTSVETQYF.

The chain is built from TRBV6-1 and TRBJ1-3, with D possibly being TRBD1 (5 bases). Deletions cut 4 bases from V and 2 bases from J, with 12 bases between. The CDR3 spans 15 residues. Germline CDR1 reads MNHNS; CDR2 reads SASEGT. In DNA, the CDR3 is TGTGCCAGCAGTGCTGTGGGGGAGGCTGGAAACACCATATATTTT. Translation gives CASSAVGEAGNTIYF.

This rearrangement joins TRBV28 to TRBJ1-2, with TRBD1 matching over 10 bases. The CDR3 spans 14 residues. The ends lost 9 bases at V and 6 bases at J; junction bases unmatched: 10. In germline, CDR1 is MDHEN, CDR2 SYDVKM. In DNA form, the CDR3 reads TGTGCCAGTTATAGACAGGGGGCTGTAAATGGCTACACCTTC. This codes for CASYRQGAVNGYTF.

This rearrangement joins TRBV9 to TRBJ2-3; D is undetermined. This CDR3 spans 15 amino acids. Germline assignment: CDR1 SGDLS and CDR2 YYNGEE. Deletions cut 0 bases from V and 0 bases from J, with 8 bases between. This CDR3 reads CASSVGSESTDTQYF. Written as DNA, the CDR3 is TGTGCCAGCAGCGTAGGATCGGAGAGCACAGATACGCAGTATTTT.

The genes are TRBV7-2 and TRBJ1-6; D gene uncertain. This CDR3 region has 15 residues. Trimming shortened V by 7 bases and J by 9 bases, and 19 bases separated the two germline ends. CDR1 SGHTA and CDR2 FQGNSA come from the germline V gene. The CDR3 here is CASTSWQAIRSPLHF. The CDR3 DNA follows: TGTGCCAGCACCAGTTGGCAGGCTATTCGTTCACCCCTCCACTTT.

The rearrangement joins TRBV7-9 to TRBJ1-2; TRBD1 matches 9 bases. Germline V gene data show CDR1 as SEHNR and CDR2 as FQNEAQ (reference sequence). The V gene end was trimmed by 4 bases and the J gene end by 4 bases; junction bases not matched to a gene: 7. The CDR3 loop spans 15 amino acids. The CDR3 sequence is CASSSRQGVPYGYTF. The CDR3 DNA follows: TGTGCCAGCAGCTCACGACAGGGGGTCCCCTATGGCTACACCTTC. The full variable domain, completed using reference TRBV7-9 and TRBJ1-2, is DTGVSQNPRHKITKRGQNVTFRCDPISEHNRLYWYRQTLGQGPEFLTYFQNEAQLEKSRLLSDRFSAERPKGSFSTLEIQRTEQGDSAMYLCASSSRQGVPYGYTFGSGTRLTVV.

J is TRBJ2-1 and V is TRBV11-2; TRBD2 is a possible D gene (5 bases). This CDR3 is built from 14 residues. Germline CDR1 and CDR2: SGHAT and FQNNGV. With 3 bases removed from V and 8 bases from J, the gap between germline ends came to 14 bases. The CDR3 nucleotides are TGTGCCAGCAGCTTTGGCGGGTCTGGAGATGAGCAGTTCTTC. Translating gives CASSFGGSGDEQFF.

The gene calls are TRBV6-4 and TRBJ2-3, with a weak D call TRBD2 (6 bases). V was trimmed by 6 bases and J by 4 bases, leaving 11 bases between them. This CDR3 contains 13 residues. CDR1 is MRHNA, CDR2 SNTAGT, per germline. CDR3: CASSALAADTQYF. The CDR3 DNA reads TGTGCCAGCAGCGCATTAGCGGCAGATACGCAGTATTTT.